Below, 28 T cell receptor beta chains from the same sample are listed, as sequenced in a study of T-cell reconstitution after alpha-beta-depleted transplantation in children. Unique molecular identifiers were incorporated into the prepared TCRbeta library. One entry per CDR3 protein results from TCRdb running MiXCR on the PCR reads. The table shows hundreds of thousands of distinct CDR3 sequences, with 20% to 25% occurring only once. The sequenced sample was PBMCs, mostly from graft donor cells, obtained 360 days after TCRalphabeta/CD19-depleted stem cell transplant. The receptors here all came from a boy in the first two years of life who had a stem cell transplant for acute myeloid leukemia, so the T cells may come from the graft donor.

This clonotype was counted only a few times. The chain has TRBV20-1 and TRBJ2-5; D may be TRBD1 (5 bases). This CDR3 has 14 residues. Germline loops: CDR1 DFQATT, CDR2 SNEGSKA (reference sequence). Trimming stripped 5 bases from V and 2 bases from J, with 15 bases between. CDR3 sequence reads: CSALKDTGQETQYF. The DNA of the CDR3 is TGCAGTGCTTTGAAGGACACCGGACAAGAGACCCAGTACTTC.

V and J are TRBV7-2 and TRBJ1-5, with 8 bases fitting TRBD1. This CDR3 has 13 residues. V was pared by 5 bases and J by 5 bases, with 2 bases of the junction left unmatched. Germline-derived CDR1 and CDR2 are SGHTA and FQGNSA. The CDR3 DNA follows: TGTGCCAGCAGCGAACAGGGGGATCAGCCCCAGCATTTT. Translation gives CASSEQGDQPQHF.

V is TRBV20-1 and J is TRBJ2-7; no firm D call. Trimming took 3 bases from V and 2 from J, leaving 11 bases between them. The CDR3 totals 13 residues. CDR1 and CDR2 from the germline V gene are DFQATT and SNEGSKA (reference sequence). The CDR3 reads CSASHAATYEQYF. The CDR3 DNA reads TGCAGTGCTAGTCACGCGGCTACCTACGAGCAGTACTTC.

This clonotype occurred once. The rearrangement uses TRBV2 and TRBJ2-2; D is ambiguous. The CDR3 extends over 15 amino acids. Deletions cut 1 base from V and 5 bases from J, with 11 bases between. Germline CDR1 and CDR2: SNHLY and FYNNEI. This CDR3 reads CASSEERTRTGELFF. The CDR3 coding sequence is TGTGCCAGCAGTGAAGAGCGTACGAGGACCGGGGAGCTGTTTTTT.

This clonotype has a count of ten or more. This CDR3 is CASSWSGTGGGGNTIYF. The CDR3 nucleotides read TGTGCCAGCAGCTGGTCGGGGACAGGGGGCGGTGGAAACACCATATATTTT. V and J are TRBV6-1 and TRBJ1-3; 12 bases map to TRBD1. After removal of 6 bases from V and 3 bases from J, the junction contained 9 bases not matched to a gene. This CDR3 comprises 17 residues. The V gene's germline CDR1 is MNHNS and CDR2 SASEGT.

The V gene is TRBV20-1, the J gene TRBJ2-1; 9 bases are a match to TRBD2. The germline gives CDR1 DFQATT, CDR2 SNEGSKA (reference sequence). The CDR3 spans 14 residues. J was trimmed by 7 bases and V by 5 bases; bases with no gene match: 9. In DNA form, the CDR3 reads TGCAGTGCTCCGCGGGGGGGCCAAGGAAATGAGCAGTTCTTC. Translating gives CSAPRGGQGNEQFF.

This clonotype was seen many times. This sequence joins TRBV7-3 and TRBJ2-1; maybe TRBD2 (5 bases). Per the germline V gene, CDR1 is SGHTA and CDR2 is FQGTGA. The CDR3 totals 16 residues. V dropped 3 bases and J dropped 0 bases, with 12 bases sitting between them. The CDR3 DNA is TGTGCCAGCAGCTTCTACGGGGAAAGCTCCTACAATGAGCAGTTCTTC. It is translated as CASSFYGESSYNEQFF.

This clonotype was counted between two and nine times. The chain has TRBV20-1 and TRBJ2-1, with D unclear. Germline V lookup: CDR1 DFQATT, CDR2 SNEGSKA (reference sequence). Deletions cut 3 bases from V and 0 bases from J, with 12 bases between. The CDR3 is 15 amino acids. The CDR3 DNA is TGCAGTGCTAGCCCTAGGAAAAGCTCCTACAATGAGCAGTTCTTC. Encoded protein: CSASPRKSSYNEQFF.

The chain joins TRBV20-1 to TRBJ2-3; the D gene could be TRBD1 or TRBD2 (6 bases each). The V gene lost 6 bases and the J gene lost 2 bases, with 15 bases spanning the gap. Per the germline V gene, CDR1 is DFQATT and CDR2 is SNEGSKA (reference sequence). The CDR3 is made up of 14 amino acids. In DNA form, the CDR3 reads TGCAGTGCCCTGAGTGGGGGGCCCACAGATACGCAGTATTTT. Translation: CSALSGGPTDTQYF.

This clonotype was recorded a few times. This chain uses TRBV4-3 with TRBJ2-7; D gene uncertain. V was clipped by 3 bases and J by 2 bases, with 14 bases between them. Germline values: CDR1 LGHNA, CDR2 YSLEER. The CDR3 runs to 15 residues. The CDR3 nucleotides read TGCGCCAGCAGCCATGGTCGAGGAGAAACCTACGAGCAGTACTTC. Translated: CASSHGRGETYEQYF.

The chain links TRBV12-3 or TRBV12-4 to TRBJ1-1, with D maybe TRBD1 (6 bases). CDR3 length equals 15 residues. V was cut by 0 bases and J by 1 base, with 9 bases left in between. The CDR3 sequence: CASSLAGGGNTEAFF. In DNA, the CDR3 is TGTGCCAGCAGTTTAGCGGGAGGGGGGAACACTGAAGCTTTCTTT.

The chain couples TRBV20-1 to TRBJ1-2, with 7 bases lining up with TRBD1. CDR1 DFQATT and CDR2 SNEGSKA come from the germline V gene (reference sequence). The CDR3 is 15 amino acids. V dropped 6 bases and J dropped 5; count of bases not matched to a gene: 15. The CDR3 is CSAAQGEQGPYGYTF. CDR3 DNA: TGCAGTGCCGCCCAAGGAGAACAGGGGCCTTATGGCTACACCTTC.

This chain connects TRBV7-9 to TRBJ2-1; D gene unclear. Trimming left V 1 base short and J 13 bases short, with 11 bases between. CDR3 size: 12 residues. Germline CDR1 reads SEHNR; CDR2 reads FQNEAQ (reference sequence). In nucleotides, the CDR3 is TGTGCCAGCAGCTTAGGTCTACAGCGACAGTTCTTC. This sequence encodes CASSLGLQRQFF.

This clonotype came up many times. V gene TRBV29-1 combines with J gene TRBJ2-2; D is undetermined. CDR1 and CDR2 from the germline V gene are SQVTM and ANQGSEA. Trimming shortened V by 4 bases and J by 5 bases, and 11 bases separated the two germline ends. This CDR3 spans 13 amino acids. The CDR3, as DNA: TGCAGCGTTGGAGTGGGTGGGACCGGGGAGCTGTTTTTT. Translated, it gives CSVGVGGTGELFF.

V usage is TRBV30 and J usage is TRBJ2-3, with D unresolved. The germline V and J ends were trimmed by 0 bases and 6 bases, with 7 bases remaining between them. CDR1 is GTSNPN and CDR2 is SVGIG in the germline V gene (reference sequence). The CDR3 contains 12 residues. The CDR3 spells CAWSVSWDTQYF. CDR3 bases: TGTGCCTGGAGTGTATCCTGGGATACGCAGTATTTT.

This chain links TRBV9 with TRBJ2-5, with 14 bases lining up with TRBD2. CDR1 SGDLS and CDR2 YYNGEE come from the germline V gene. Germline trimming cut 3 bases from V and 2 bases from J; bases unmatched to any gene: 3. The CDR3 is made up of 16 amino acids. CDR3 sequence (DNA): TGTGCCAGCAGCGCTCGGACTAGCGGGGGGCAAGAGACCCAGTACTTC. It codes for CASSARTSGGQETQYF.

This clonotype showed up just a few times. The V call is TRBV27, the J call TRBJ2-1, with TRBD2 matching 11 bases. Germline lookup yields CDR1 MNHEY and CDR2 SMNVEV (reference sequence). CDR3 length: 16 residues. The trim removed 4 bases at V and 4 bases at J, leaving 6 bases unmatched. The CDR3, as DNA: TGTGCCAGCAGTTCCTGGACTAGCGGGCAGTACAATGAGCAGTTCTTC. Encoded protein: CASSSWTSGQYNEQFF.

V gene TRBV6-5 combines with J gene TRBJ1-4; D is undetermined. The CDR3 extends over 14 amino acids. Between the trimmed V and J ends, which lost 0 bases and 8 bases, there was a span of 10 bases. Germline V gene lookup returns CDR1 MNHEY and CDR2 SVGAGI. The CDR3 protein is CASSYSGPREKLFF. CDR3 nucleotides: TGTGCCAGCAGTTACTCGGGTCCGCGGGAAAAACTGTTTTTT.

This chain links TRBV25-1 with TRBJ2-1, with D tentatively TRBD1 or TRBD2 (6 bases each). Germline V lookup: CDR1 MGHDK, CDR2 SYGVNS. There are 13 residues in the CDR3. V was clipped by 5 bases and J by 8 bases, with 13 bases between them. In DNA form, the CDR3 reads TGTGCCAGCAGTCCTAAGAGGGGGGATGAGCAGTTCTTC. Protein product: CASSPKRGDEQFF. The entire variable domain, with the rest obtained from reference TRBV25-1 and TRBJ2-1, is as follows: EADIYQTPRYLVIGTGKKITLECSQTMGHDKMYWYQQDPGMELHLIHYSYGVNSTEKGDLSSESTVSRIRTEHFPLTLESARPSHTSQYLCASSPKRGDEQFFGPGTRLTVL.

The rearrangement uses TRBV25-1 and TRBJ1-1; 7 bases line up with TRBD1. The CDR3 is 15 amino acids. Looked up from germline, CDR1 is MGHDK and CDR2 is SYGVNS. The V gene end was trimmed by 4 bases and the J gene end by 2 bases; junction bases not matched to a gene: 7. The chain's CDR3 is CASSARQGGNTEAFF. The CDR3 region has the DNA TGTGCCAGCAGTGCACGACAGGGCGGAAACACTGAAGCTTTCTTT. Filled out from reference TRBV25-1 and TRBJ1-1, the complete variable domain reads EADIYQTPRYLVIGTGKKITLECSQTMGHDKMYWYQQDPGMELHLIHYSYGVNSTEKGDLSSESTVSRIRTEHFPLTLESARPSHTSQYLCASSARQGGNTEAFFGQGTRLTVV.

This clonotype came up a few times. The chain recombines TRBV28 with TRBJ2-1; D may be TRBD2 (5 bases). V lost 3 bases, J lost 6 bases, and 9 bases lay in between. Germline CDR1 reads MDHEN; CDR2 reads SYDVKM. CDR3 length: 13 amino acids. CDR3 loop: CASSLRAPNEQFF. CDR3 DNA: TGTGCCAGCAGTTTGAGGGCCCCCAATGAGCAGTTCTTC.

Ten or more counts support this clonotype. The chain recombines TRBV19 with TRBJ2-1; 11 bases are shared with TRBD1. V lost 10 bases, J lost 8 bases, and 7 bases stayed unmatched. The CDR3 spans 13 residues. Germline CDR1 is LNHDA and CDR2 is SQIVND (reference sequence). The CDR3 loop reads CATKGQGAYEQFF. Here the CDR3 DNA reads TGTGCCACGAAAGGACAGGGGGCCTATGAGCAGTTCTTC.

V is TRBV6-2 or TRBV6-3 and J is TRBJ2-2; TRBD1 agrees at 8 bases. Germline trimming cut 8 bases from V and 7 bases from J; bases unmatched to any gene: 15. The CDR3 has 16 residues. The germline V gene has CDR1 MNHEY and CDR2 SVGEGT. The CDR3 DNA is TGTGCCAGCGGGCCCCTAAGACAGGGGAGGATCGGGGAGCTGTTTTTT. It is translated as CASGPLRQGRIGELFF.

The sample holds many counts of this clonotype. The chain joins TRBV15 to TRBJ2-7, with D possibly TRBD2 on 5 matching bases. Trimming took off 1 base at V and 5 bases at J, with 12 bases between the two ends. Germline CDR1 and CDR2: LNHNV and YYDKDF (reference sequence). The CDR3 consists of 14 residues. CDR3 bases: TGTGCCACCAGCAGAGGAGGGAGTAGGGACGAGCAGTACTTC. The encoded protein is CATSRGGSRDEQYF.

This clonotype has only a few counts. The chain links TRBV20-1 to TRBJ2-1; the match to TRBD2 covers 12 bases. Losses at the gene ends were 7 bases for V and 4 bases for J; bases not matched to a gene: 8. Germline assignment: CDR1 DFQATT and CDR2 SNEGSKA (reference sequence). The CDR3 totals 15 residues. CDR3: CSVVTSGGRYNEQFF. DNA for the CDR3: TGCAGTGTCGTGACTAGCGGGGGCCGTTACAATGAGCAGTTCTTC.

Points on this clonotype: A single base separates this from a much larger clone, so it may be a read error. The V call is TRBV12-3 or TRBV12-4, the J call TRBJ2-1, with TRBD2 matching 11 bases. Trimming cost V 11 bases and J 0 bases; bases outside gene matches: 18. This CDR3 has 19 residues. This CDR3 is CACTRSGLAGGSSYNEQFF. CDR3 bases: TGTGCCTGCACACGGAGCGGGCTAGCGGGGGGCTCCTCCTACAATGAGCAGTTCTTC.

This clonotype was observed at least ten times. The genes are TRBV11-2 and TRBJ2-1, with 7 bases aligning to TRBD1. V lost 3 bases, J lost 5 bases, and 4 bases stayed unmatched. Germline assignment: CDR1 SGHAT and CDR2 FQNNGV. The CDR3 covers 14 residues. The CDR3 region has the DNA TGTGCCAGCAGCTTCTACAGGGGACACAATGAGCAGTTCTTC. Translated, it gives CASSFYRGHNEQFF.

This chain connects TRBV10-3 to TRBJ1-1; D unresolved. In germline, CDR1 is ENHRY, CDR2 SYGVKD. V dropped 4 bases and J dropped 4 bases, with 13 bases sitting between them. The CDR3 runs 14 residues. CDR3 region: CAISVGFLGTEAFF. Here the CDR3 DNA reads TGTGCCATCAGTGTGGGCTTCTTGGGCACTGAAGCTTTCTTT.